The 24 T cell receptor beta chains below were found in one sample sequenced in a study of beta chain features in type 1 diabetes. All of the isolated RNA was reverse transcribed, so expressed TCRB transcripts were sequenced. Data came from immunoSEQ multiplex PCR; TCRdb stores just in-frame clones and leaves some out. This sample carries about 650,000 clones, around 12% of them seen once, and the ten largest clones take around 0.12%. General observations from the study: Type 1 diabetes patients showed a moderate but significant shortening of TCRB CDR3s in all four CD4+ subsets.

Which antigens these TCRs recognize remains unknown. Sequencing input: naive CD4+ T cells from blood. These receptors were collected from a man aged 30-40 years with type 1 diabetes.

V usage is TRBV6-6 and J usage is TRBJ1-2; D unclear. This CDR3 is built from 15 residues. CDR1 is MNHNY, CDR2 SVGAGI, per germline (reference sequence). The ends were cut back, 7 bases at V and 4 bases at J, with 19 bases in the middle. DNA for the CDR3: TGTGCCAGCACCTTCGAGAGGAGTCGGGGCTATGGCTACACCTTC. As protein: CASTFERSRGYGYTF.

This clone was seen more than once but under ten times. V gene TRBV11-2 combines with J gene TRBJ2-1; 8 bases fit TRBD1. CDR3 length: 15 residues. Germline CDR1 and CDR2: SGHAT and FQNNGV. The V and J ends lost 7 bases and 0 bases, in that order; junction bases with no gene match: 5. The CDR3 protein is CASTSGTGSYNEQFF. The CDR3, as DNA: TGTGCCAGCACCTCCGGGACAGGCTCCTACAATGAGCAGTTCTTC. Supplemented by reference TRBV11-2 and TRBJ2-1, the full variable domain reads EAGVAQSPRYKIIEKRQSVAFWCNPISGHATLYWYQQILGQGPKLLIQFQNNGVVDDSQLPKDRFSAERLKGVDSTLKIQPAKLEDSAVYLCASTSGTGSYNEQFFGPGTRLTVL.

This clone was seen only a few times. The chain carries TRBV7-2 and TRBJ1-2, with 8 bases fitting TRBD1. V shed 4 bases, J shed 8 bases, and the junction held 9 bases outside the gene matches. Germline-derived CDR1 and CDR2 are SGHTA and FQGNSA. The CDR3 runs 14 residues. The CDR3 loop reads CASSSSQGAKGYTF. The CDR3 DNA follows: TGTGCCAGCAGCTCGAGCCAGGGGGCGAAAGGCTACACCTTC.

The gene calls are TRBV5-4 and TRBJ2-1; a possible D gene is TRBD1 (6 bases). V shed 0 bases and J shed 6 bases, with 10 bases lying between them. The germline V gene encodes CDR1 SGHNT and CDR2 YYREEE (reference sequence). The CDR3 is 14 residues long. The DNA of the CDR3 is TGTGCCAGCAGCTTGGAACTAGGGGGCAATGAGCAGTTCTTC. Amino acid sequence: CASSLELGGNEQFF.

V gene TRBV7-2 combines with J gene TRBJ1-1; D perhaps matches TRBD1 (6 bases). V shed 5 bases and J shed 0 bases, with 19 bases lying between them. Germline CDR1 and CDR2: SGHTA and FQGNSA. The CDR3 runs 17 residues. The CDR3 protein is CASSPKLTGFMNTEAFF. The CDR3 DNA sequence: TGTGCCAGCAGCCCGAAATTAACAGGGTTCATGAACACTGAAGCTTTCTTT.

This clone turned up a few times. The rearrangement joins TRBV4-2 to TRBJ2-7, with 9 nucleotides matching TRBD1. V shed 6 bases and J 5 bases; nucleotides not matched to a gene: 5. The CDR3 has 13 residues. The germline V gene encodes CDR1 LGHNA and CDR2 YNFKEQ. CDR3 coding DNA: TGTGCCAGCAGTCGGGACAGGGCCAACGAGCAGTACTTC. Protein sequence: CASSRDRANEQYF.

This clone turned up a few times. The rearrangement uses TRBV5-1 and TRBJ2-1; D not resolved. V dropped 0 bases and J dropped 4 bases, with 5 bases sitting between them. This CDR3 region has 13 residues. Germline V gene sequence: CDR1 SGHRS, CDR2 YFSETQ. CDR3 region: CASSLAQYNEQFF. CDR3 bases: TGCGCCAGCAGCTTGGCCCAGTACAATGAGCAGTTCTTC.

The rearrangement joins TRBV6-5 to TRBJ2-5; 7 bases are shared with TRBD2. The CDR3 spans 16 residues. Germline trimming cut 0 bases from V and 2 bases from J; bases unmatched to any gene: 6. Germline CDR1 MNHEY, CDR2 SVGAGI. The CDR3 sequence is CASSYSFMGGQETQYF. In DNA form, the CDR3 reads TGTGCCAGCAGTTACTCGTTTATGGGGGGGCAAGAGACCCAGTACTTC.

With respect to this clone: Other DNA sequences in the same sample also yield this CDR3. The chain joins TRBV28 to TRBJ1-2, with TRBD1 identical over 8 bases. The trim removed 6 bases at V and 3 bases at J, leaving 3 bases unmatched. This CDR3 region has 13 residues. The V gene's germline CDR1 is MDHEN and CDR2 SYDVKM. The CDR3 sequence is CASSLQGDYGYTF. CDR3 nucleotides: TGTGCCAGCAGCTTACAGGGGGACTATGGCTACACCTTC.

The genes are TRBV10-2 and TRBJ2-2; D could derive from TRBD1 or TRBD2 (5 bases each). Germline V gene sequence: CDR1 WSHSY, CDR2 SAAADI. The CDR3 loop spans 13 amino acids. The V and J ends lost 11 bases and 3 bases respectively, with 13 bases between them. The CDR3: CASTGPHTGELFF. DNA of the CDR3: TGCGCCTCAACGGGGCCCCACACCGGGGAGCTGTTTTTT.

The table lists this clone with a few counts. This sequence joins TRBV6-4 and TRBJ2-1, with 9 positions matching TRBD2. Per the germline V gene, CDR1 is MRHNA and CDR2 is SNTAGT. The V gene end was trimmed by 5 bases and the J gene end by 4 bases; junction bases not matched to a gene: 6. This CDR3 comprises 15 residues. CDR3 bases: TGTGCCAGCAGTCCCCTACTAGCGGGTTACAATGAGCAGTTCTTC. The encoded protein is CASSPLLAGYNEQFF.

This clone has more than one count but fewer than ten. This sequence joins TRBV5-1 and TRBJ2-3; 9 nucleotides agree with TRBD2. The J segment lost 6 bases and the V segment lost 0 bases, leaving 8 bases of the junction unmatched. The germline V gene encodes CDR1 SGHRS and CDR2 YFSETQ. The CDR3 sequence is 16 residues long. The CDR3 coding sequence is TGCGCCAGCAGCTTGGCCCCGGGGACTAGCTACGATACGCAGTATTTT. It codes for CASSLAPGTSYDTQYF.

This clone was seen more than once but under ten times. The chain carries TRBV2 and TRBJ1-2, with D unresolved. This CDR3 is 12 amino acids long. The V gene lost 4 bases and the J gene lost 6 bases, with 9 bases spanning the gap. CDR1 is SNHLY, CDR2 FYNNEI, per germline. CDR3 sequence (DNA): TGTGCCAGCAGTGGACCCGGAAATGGCTACACCTTC. Translating gives CASSGPGNGYTF.

This chain connects TRBV29-1 to TRBJ1-2, with 7 bases that match TRBD1. The CDR3 covers 14 residues. Losses at the gene ends were 7 bases for V and 4 bases for J; bases not matched to a gene: 12. Germline V gives CDR1 SQVTM, CDR2 ANQGSEA. CDR3 protein: CSAGVRQGGYGYTF. The CDR3 coding sequence is TGCAGCGCCGGTGTCCGACAGGGAGGCTATGGCTACACCTTC.

This clone was observed a handful of times. Other DNA sequences in the sample encode the same CDR3. The chain combines TRBV5-1 with TRBJ1-1; D might be TRBD1 (5 bases). CDR1 is SGHRS and CDR2 is YFSETQ in the germline V gene. Trimming pared 3 bases from V and 1 base from J, leaving 7 bases between. The length of the CDR3 is 13 residues. CDR3 sequence reads: CASSYQGNTEAFF. CDR3 sequence (DNA): TGCGCCAGCAGCTACCAGGGGAACACTGAAGCTTTCTTT.

This clone has just a few counts. V and J are TRBV18 and TRBJ2-1; D is undetermined. Germline V gives CDR1 KGHSH, CDR2 LQKENI. The CDR3 consists of 13 residues. V was shortened by 2 bases and J by 9 bases, with 11 bases between the two germline ends. CDR3 in DNA: TGTGCCAGCTCACCAGTAGCCGCATTTGAGCAGTTCTTC. Amino acids: CASSPVAAFEQFF.

This chain joins TRBV4-3 and TRBJ1-2; possibly TRBD1 for D (5 bases). V was shortened by 4 bases and J by 2 bases, with 23 bases between the two germline ends. CDR1 is LGHNA, CDR2 YSLEER, per germline. This CDR3 is built from 18 residues. The CDR3 protein is CASSRRTVQDKGNYGYTF. As DNA, the CDR3 is TGCGCCAGCAGCCGGCGAACTGTCCAGGACAAAGGAAACTATGGCTACACCTTC.

This clone was found a few times. Mismatch with germline at one junction end may stem from a read error. The chain links TRBV28 to TRBJ1-2; D call uncertain. The CDR3 extends over 13 amino acids. Germline CDR1 MDHEN, CDR2 SYDVKM. CDR3 DNA: TGTGCCAGCAATTTAAACAGAGAGTATGGCTACACCTTC. Protein product: CASNLNREYGYTF.

This clone appeared a few times. This chain joins TRBV27 and TRBJ2-7; possibly TRBD1 or TRBD2 for D (6 bases each). V lost 2 bases, J lost 0 bases, and 14 bases lay in between. This CDR3 has 16 amino acids. The germline V gene has CDR1 MNHEY and CDR2 SMNVEV (reference sequence). CDR3 nucleotide sequence: TGTGCCAGCAGTTTAAGGCGGGACACATCCTCCTACGAGCAGTACTTC. Translation: CASSLRRDTSSYEQYF.

This clone was picked up a small number of times. This same CDR3 is encoded by further DNA sequences in the sample. The chain joins TRBV4-3 to TRBJ2-3; D gene uncertain. V lost 0 bases and J lost 5, with 9 bases in between. Germline-derived CDR1 and CDR2 are LGHNA and YSLEER. The CDR3 has 14 residues. The chain's CDR3 is CASSQDRARDTQYF. The CDR3 DNA is TGCGCCAGCAGCCAAGATCGGGCGAGAGATACGCAGTATTTT.

The chain employs TRBV7-2 and TRBJ1-4; D unresolved. Between the trimmed V and J ends, which lost 5 bases and 7 bases, there was a span of 17 bases. The CDR3 runs to 15 residues. Per germline, CDR1 SGHTA and CDR2 FQGNSA. Here the CDR3 reads CASSRPHGSTEKLFF. As DNA, the CDR3 is TGTGCCAGCAGCCGCCCGCACGGCAGCACTGAAAAACTGTTTTTT.

This clone was counted only a few times. The V and J genes are TRBV7-2 and TRBJ2-5; 10 bases map to TRBD2. There are 18 residues in the CDR3. The V and J ends lost 0 bases and 5 bases, in that order; junction bases with no gene match: 12. The germline CDR1 and CDR2 sequences are SGHTA and FQGNSA. The CDR3 spells CASSLAPAGGLGLETQYF. In DNA form, the CDR3 reads TGTGCCAGCAGCTTAGCCCCAGCGGGGGGGCTGGGGCTGGAGACCCAGTACTTC.

In its sample, this clone was seen a few times. The chain employs TRBV28 and TRBJ1-5, with D perhaps matching TRBD1 (5 bases). V was trimmed by 3 bases and J by 7 bases, leaving 10 bases between them. The CDR3 consists of 13 residues. The germline V gene has CDR1 MDHEN and CDR2 SYDVKM. This CDR3 reads CASSFGGAQPQHF. The CDR3 nucleotides are TGTGCCAGCAGTTTTGGAGGGGCGCAGCCCCAGCATTTT.

This clone was counted between two and nine times. The rearrangement joins TRBV2 to TRBJ1-4; D gene ambiguous. V lost 8 bases to trimming and J lost 8 bases, with 21 bases between them. There are 15 residues in the CDR3. CDR1 and CDR2 from the germline V gene are SNHLY and FYNNEI. CDR3 region: CASSKTPHIGEKLFF. The CDR3 bases are TGTGCCAGCTCCAAGACCCCCCACATCGGGGAAAAACTGTTTTTT.